Listed below are T cell receptor beta chains from one sample, sequenced in a study of Ad26.COV2.S vaccination and SARS-CoV-2 variants. Generated by immunoSEQ multiplex PCR, the TCRdb table keeps only in-frame clones and is missing some. The table lists about 330,000 clones, under 90% of them singletons. This sample comprised peripheral blood, obtained in a trial of Ad26.COV2.S vaccine versus placebo. The receptors originated from a person between 18 and 65 years old who received the Ad26.COV2.S COVID-19 vaccine or a placebo. Both conserved end residues are part of each CDR3. The D gene is left open where the match is weak. A clone size is listed for some rows: how often the clone was seen (once, few, many), or a class if it is expanded.

d_gene: TRBD1; j_gene: TRBJ1-3; abundance: .; v_gene: TRBV14; CDR3nt: TGTGCCAGCAGCCCTCGGACAGGGGCTGGAAACACCATATATTTT; CDR3aa: CASSPRTGAGNTIYF
d_gene: TRBD2; j_gene: TRBJ2-3; abundance: .; v_gene: TRBV12-3/TRBV12-4; CDR3nt: TGTGCCAGCAGTTTTGGCGGGGGTACGCAGTATTTT; CDR3aa: CASSFGGGTQYF
d_gene: .; j_gene: TRBJ1-5; abundance: .; v_gene: TRBV21-1; CDR3nt: TGTGCCAGCAGTGGGGGTGACAGGAATTATAGCAATCAGCCCCAGCATTTT; CDR3aa: CASSGGDRNYSNQPQHF
d_gene: .; j_gene: TRBJ1-2; abundance: .; v_gene: TRBV15; CDR3nt: TGTGCCACCAGCAGAGACTTAGCATATGGCTACACCTTC; CDR3aa: CATSRDLAYGYTF
d_gene: TRBD2; j_gene: TRBJ2-1; abundance: .; v_gene: TRBV4-3; CDR3nt: TGCGCCAGCAGCCAAGATCCCCTAGCGGATTACTACAATGAGCAGTTCTTC; CDR3aa: CASSQDPLADYYNEQFF
d_gene: .; j_gene: TRBJ2-5; abundance: .; v_gene: TRBV7-9; CDR3nt: TGTGCCAGCAGCCCTCTGCGGAAGACAGGGACTAGGGAGACCCAGTACTTC; CDR3aa: CASSPLRKTGTRETQYF
d_gene: TRBD1; j_gene: TRBJ2-5; abundance: .; v_gene: TRBV7-8; CDR3nt: TGTGCCAGCAGCTTTCACAGGGGTGGAGAGACCCAGTACTTC; CDR3aa: CASSFHRGGETQYF
d_gene: .; j_gene: TRBJ2-1; abundance: .; v_gene: TRBV5-5; CDR3nt: TGTGCCAGCAGCCGGGACTTACCGTACTACAATGAGCAGTTCTTC; CDR3aa: CASSRDLPYYNEQFF
d_gene: .; j_gene: TRBJ2-3; abundance: .; v_gene: TRBV5-1; CDR3nt: TGCGCCAGCAGCCGCCTGGACGGCTCTAGCACAGATACGCAGTATTTT; CDR3aa: CASSRLDGSSTDTQYF
d_gene: .; j_gene: TRBJ1-5; abundance: few; v_gene: TRBV6-2/TRBV6-3; CDR3nt: TGTGCCAGCAGTTTCTCGTCCGGTCAGCCCCAGCATTTT; CDR3aa: CASSFSSGQPQHF
d_gene: .; j_gene: TRBJ1-4; abundance: .; v_gene: TRBV15; CDR3nt: TGTGCCACCAGCAGACGGACAAGCGGTTGGGCAACTAATGAAAAACTGTTTTTT; CDR3aa: CATSRRTSGWATNEKLFF
d_gene: TRBD1; j_gene: TRBJ2-5; abundance: .; v_gene: TRBV7-2; CDR3nt: TGTGCCAGCAGGGGACAGGGTGGAGAGACCCAGTACTTC; CDR3aa: CASRGQGGETQYF
d_gene: .; j_gene: TRBJ1-4; abundance: .; v_gene: TRBV19; CDR3nt: TGTGCCAGTGGGCTAACAGGCCTAGGTGAAAAACTGTTTTTT; CDR3aa: CASGLTGLGEKLFF
d_gene: .; j_gene: TRBJ1-1; abundance: .; v_gene: TRBV12-3/TRBV12-4; CDR3nt: TGTGCCAGCAGTTTGAAGGGGAACACTGAAGCTTTCTTT; CDR3aa: CASSLKGNTEAFF
d_gene: TRBD2; j_gene: TRBJ2-3; abundance: .; v_gene: TRBV5-4; CDR3nt: TGTGCCAGCAGCCCCTCTAGCGGGGTTAGCACAGATACGCAGTATTTT; CDR3aa: CASSPSSGVSTDTQYF
d_gene: .; j_gene: TRBJ1-2; abundance: .; v_gene: TRBV19; CDR3nt: TGTGCCAGTAGTCCGCCGGGGGGCGTCAGTGGCTACACCTTC; CDR3aa: CASSPPGGVSGYTF
d_gene: .; j_gene: TRBJ2-2; abundance: once; v_gene: TRBV7-3; CDR3nt: TGTGCCAGCAGCCCCCACTCACAGGGTATAACCGGGGAGCTGTTTTTT; CDR3aa: CASSPHSQGITGELFF
d_gene: .; j_gene: TRBJ1-1; abundance: once; v_gene: TRBV7-9; CDR3nt: TGTGCCAGCAGCTCCTATTGGGGGACCTGGAGTGGTGAAGCTTTCTTT; CDR3aa: CASSSYWGTWSGEAFF
d_gene: TRBD1; j_gene: TRBJ2-2; abundance: .; v_gene: TRBV7-2; CDR3nt: TGTGCCAGCAGCATAGGGGGCGGTCTGAACACCGGGGAGCTGTTTTTT; CDR3aa: CASSIGGGLNTGELFF
d_gene: .; j_gene: TRBJ2-2; abundance: .; v_gene: TRBV27; CDR3nt: TGTGCCAGCAGTGGGGTGACCGGGGAGCTGTTTTTT; CDR3aa: CASSGVTGELFF
d_gene: .; j_gene: TRBJ2-6; abundance: .; v_gene: TRBV27; CDR3nt: TGTGCCAGCAGTCCCCTCTCTGGGGCCAACGTCCTGACTTTC; CDR3aa: CASSPLSGANVLTF
d_gene: TRBD1; j_gene: TRBJ1-1; abundance: .; v_gene: TRBV3-1/TRBV3-2; CDR3nt: TGTGCCAGCAGCGGACAGGGCGTTGTGAACACTGAAGCTTTCTTT; CDR3aa: CASSGQGVVNTEAFF
d_gene: .; j_gene: TRBJ2-1; abundance: .; v_gene: TRBV3-1/TRBV3-2; CDR3nt: TGTGCCAGCAGCCAAGAATACACTGAGTACGCTGAGCAGTTCTTC; CDR3aa: CASSQEYTEYAEQFF
d_gene: .; j_gene: TRBJ1-1; abundance: .; v_gene: TRBV21-1; CDR3nt: TGTGCCAGCACCGAAAACAGGAACTTT; CDR3aa: CASTENRNF
d_gene: .; j_gene: TRBJ1-1; abundance: .; v_gene: TRBV7-9; CDR3nt: TGTGCCAGCAGCTCCCCCCCGCCAGGGCAGAACACTGAAGCTTTCTTT; CDR3aa: CASSSPPPGQNTEAFF